The 6 T cell receptor beta chains below come from one sample, sequenced in a study of CD8+CD57+ T cells in acquired aplastic anemia. Patients selected for sequencing had displayed CD8+CD57+ cell expansion by flow cytometry. Genomic DNA was employed as the template in profiling TCR beta VDJ and CDR3. TCRdb analysed the reads with MiXCR anew, one entry per CDR3 protein. The table records some 160,000 distinct CDR3 sequences, around half of them present only once. Material for sequencing was sorted CD4+, CD8+, or CD8+CD57+ T cells (not recorded which) from PBMCs. The receptors were sampled from a human donor with aplastic anemia.

In its sample, this clonotype was seen many times. The chain joins TRBV5-5 to TRBJ1-2, with TRBD1 matching 7 bases. This CDR3 contains 16 residues. J gave up 2 bases and V 6 bases, and 13 bases lay outside the gene matches. The germline V gene has CDR1 SGHKS and CDR2 YYEKEE (reference sequence). The CDR3 region is CASTRTGATSNYGYTF. The CDR3 coding sequence is TGTGCCAGCACTAGGACAGGCGCGACATCCAACTATGGCTACACCTTC.

This clonotype occurred a few times. A read error may be the cause here, since a much bigger clone is one base away. The chain is built from TRBV7-6 and TRBJ2-1; TRBD2 matches 13 bases. The CDR3 has 17 amino acids. Germline CDR1 reads SGHVS; CDR2 reads FNYEAQ. CDR3 in DNA: TGTGCCGGCAGCTCATGGACTAGCGGGGGCCGGGGCAATGAGCAGTTCTTC. It codes for CAGSSWTSGGRGNEQFF.

This clonotype was observed many times. The chain recombines TRBV10-3 with TRBJ1-1; tentative D call: TRBD1 (5 bases). The CDR3 sequence is 16 residues long. CDR1 is ENHRY, CDR2 SYGVKD, per germline. V gave up 9 bases and J gave up 5 bases, with 25 bases separating them. In DNA form, the CDR3 reads TGTGCCATGGGGGTATCGGACACCAGGGAGGGGACTGAAGCTTTCTTT. It translates to CAMGVSDTREGTEAFF.

The J gene is TRBJ2-1, the V gene TRBV19, with no clear D. The CDR3 has 13 amino acids. In germline, CDR1 is LNHDA, CDR2 SQIVND (reference sequence). Deletions cut 6 bases from V and 6 bases from J, with 12 bases between. As DNA, the CDR3 is TGTGCCAGTAGAACGGACCTGCTCAATGAGCAGTTCTTC. Protein product: CASRTDLLNEQFF.

This clonotype was seen at least ten times. The gene calls are TRBV20-1 and TRBJ1-1; D is perhaps TRBD1 (5 bases). CDR3 size: 14 residues. The germline CDR1 and CDR2 sequences are DFQATT and SNEGSKA (reference sequence). V lost 5 bases to trimming and J lost 3 bases, with 16 bases between them. The CDR3 DNA reads TGCAGTGCTCCCCGGCCGGGAGGGGACACTGAAGCTTTCTTT. Translating it yields CSAPRPGGDTEAFF.

J is TRBJ2-5 and V is TRBV7-9; D is undetermined. V gave up 3 bases and J gave up 1 base, with 3 bases separating them. Germline V gene lookup returns CDR1 SEHNR and CDR2 FQNEAQ (reference sequence). CDR3 length: 12 amino acids. The CDR3 reads CASSFSQETQYF. Written as DNA, the CDR3 is TGTGCCAGCAGCTTCAGCCAAGAGACCCAGTACTTC. Based on the CDR3 plus reference TRBV7-9 and TRBJ2-5, the full variable domain is DTGVSQNPRHKITKRGQNVTFRCDPISEHNRLYWYRQTLGQGPEFLTYFQNEAQLEKSRLLSDRFSAERPKGSFSTLEIQRTEQGDSAMYLCASSFSQETQYFGPGTRLLVL.